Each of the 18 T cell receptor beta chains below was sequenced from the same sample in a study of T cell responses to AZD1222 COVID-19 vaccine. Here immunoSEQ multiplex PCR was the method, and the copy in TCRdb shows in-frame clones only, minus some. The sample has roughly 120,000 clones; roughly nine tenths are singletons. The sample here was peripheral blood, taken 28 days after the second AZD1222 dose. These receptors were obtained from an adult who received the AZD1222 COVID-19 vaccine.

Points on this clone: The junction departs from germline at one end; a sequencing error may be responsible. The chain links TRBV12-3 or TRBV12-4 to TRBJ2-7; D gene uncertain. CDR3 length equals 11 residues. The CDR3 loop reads CASRLAGEQYF. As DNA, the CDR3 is TGTGCCAGCAGGTTAGCAGGAGAGCAGTACTTC.

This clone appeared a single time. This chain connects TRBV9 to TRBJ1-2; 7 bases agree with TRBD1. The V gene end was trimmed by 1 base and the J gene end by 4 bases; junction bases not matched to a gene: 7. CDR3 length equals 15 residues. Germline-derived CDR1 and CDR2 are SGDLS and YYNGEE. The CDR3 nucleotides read TGTGCCAGCAGCGTATCGGGACAGAATCCCTATGGCTACACCTTC. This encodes CASSVSGQNPYGYTF.

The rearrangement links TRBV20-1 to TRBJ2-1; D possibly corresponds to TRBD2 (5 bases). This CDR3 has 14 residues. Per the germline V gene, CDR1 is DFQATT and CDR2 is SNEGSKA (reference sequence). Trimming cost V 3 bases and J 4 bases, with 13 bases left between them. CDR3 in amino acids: CSASGVAPYNEQFF. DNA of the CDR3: TGCAGTGCTAGTGGGGTAGCGCCATACAATGAGCAGTTCTTC.

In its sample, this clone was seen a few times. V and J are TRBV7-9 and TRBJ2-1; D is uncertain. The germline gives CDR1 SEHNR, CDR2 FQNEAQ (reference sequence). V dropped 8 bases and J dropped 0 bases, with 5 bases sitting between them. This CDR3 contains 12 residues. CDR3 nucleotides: TGTGCCAGCGGTGGCTCCTACAATGAGCAGTTCTTC. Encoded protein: CASGGSYNEQFF.

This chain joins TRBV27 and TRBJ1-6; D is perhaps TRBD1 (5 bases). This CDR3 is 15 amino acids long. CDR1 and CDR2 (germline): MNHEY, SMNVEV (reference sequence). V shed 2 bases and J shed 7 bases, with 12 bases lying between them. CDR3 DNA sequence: TGTGCCAGCAGTTTAACGGGGGTTTGGAATTCACCCCTCCACTTT. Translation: CASSLTGVWNSPLHF.

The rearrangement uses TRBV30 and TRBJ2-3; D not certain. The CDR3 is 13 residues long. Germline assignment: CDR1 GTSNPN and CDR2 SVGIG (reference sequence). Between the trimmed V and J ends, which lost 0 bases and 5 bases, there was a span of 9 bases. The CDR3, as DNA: TGTGCCTGGAGTGTACTGTCCGGAGATACGCAGTATTTT. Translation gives CAWSVLSGDTQYF.

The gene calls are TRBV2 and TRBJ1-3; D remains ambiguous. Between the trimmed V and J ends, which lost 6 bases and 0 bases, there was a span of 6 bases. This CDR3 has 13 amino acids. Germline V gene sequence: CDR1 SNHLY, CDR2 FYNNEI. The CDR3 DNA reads TGTGCCAGCAGGTCAGACTCTGGAAACACCATATATTTT. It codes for CASRSDSGNTIYF.

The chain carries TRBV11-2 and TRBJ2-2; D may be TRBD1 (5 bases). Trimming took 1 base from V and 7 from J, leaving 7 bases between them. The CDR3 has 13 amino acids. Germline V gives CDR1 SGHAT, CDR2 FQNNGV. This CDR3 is CASSLGGRGELFF. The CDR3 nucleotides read TGTGCCAGCAGCTTAGGGGGCCGCGGGGAGCTGTTTTTT.

Here the CDR3 reads CASQRGGGSPLHF. The DNA of the CDR3 is TGTGCCAGCCAGAGAGGAGGGGGTTCACCCCTCCACTTT. V gene TRBV25-1 combines with J gene TRBJ1-6; TRBD1 is a possible D gene (6 bases). Germline V lookup: CDR1 MGHDK, CDR2 SYGVNS. The CDR3 sequence is 13 residues long. V gave up 8 bases and J gave up 9 bases, with 14 bases separating them.

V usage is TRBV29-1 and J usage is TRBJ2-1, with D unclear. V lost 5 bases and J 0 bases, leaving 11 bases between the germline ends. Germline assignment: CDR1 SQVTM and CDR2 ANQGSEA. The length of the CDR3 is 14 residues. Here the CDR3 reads CSVLGLSSYNEQFF. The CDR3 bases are TGCAGCGTTTTGGGGTTAAGCTCCTACAATGAGCAGTTCTTC.

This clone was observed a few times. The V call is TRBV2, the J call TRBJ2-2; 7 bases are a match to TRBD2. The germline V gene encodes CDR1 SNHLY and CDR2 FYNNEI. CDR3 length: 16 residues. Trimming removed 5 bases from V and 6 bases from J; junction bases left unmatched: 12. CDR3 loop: CASSTPIGLAAGELFF. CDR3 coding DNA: TGTGCCAGCAGTACCCCGATTGGGCTAGCGGCCGGGGAGCTGTTTTTT.

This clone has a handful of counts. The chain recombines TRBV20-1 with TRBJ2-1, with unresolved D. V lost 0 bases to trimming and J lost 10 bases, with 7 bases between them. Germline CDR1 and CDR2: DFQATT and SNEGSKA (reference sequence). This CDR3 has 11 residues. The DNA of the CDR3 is TGCAGTGCTAGAGAAAACAGAGAGCAGTTCTTC. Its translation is CSARENREQFF.

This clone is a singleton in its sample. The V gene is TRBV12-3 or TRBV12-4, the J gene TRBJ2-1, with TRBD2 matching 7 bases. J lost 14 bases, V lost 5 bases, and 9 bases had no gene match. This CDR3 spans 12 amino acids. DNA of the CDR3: TGTGCCAGCAGTATCCCCGGGACTACAGAGTTCTTC. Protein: CASSIPGTTEFF.

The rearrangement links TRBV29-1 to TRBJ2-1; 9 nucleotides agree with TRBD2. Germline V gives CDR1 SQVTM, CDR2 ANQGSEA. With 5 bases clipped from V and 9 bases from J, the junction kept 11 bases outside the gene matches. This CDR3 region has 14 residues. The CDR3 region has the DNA TGCAGCGTTCCCTTCCTAGCGGGAAGAGGTGAGCAGTTCTTC. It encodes CSVPFLAGRGEQFF.

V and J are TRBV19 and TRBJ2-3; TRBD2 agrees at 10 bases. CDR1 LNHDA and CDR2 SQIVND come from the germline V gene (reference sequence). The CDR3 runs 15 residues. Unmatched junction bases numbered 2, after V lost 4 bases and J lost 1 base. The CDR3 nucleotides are TGTGCCAGTAGTAGGGGGACTAGCGGCACAGATACGCAGTATTTT. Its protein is CASSRGTSGTDTQYF.

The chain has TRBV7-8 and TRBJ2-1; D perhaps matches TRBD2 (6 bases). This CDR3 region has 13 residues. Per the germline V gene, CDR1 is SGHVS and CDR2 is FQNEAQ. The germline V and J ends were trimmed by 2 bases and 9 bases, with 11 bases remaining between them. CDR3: CASSLYIAVEQFF. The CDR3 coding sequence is TGTGCCAGCAGCTTATATATAGCGGTTGAGCAGTTCTTC.

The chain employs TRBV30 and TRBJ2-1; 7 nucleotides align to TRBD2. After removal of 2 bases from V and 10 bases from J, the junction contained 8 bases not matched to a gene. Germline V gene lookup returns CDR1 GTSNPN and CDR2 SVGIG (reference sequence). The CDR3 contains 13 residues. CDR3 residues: CAWSFLGREEQFF. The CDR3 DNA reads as TGTGCCTGGAGTTTCTTGGGGCGGGAGGAGCAGTTCTTC. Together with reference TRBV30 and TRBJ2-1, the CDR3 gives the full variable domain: SQTIHQWPATLVQPVGSPLSLECTVEGTSNPNLYWYRQAAGRGLQLLFYSVGIGQISSEVPQNLSASRPQDRQFILSSKKLLLSDSGFYLCAWSFLGREEQFFGPGTRLTVL.

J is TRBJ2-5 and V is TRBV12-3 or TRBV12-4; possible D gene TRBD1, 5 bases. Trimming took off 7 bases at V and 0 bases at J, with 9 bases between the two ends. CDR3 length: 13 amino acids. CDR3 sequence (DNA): TGTGCCAGCAACAGACAGAACCAAGAGACCCAGTACTTC. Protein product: CASNRQNQETQYF.